This T cell receptor (beta chain) was captured by sequencing in a study of cytomegalovirus exposure and HLA in healthy donors. Findings and caveats of the study: DRB1 had the most TCR associations and HLA-C the fewest, a later analysis found, with rates varying by HLA locus. Later analysis associated a missense DCLRE1C variant with TCR beta V- and J-gene trimming. HLA alleles were associated with some 16,000 TCR beta sequences in a later analysis at 0.05 false discovery rate.

Deletions cut 3 bases from V and 5 bases from J, with 11 bases between. CDR3 length: 14 residues. The germline V gene has CDR1 LNHDA and CDR2 SQIVND (reference sequence). For this clone: Its antigen is still unknown.

In the PCR, 60 Vbeta and 13 Jbeta primers were used. In the source study's methods: Later analysis identified tens of millions of unique TCR beta chains, about 10 million shared. Profiled with immunoSEQ multiplex PCR; TCRdb holds only in-frame clones, not every one. Clone size and V and J calls were adopted from that table, with D and trimming inferred from the DNA. Here the sample spans about 170,000 clones, around four fifths being singletons. Sequenced input: PBMCs. The receptor comes from a female donor in good health and CMV-seronegative. The chain has TRBV19 and TRBJ1-5; D is uncertain. CDR3 coding DNA: TGTGCCAGTAGTATTAGAGGGTCCGATCAGCCCCAGCATTTT. Encoded protein: CASSIRGSDQPQHF.